These T cell receptor beta chains were read from a single sample in a study of shared clonotypes between healthy human individuals. Data came from immunoSEQ multiplex PCR; TCRdb stores just in-frame clones and leaves some out. The top ten clones hold 0.4% to 0.45% of a sample with about 1.5 million clones, around 98% of them seen once. Input material: naive CD4+ T cells sorted from blood. The receptors shown here come from a man aged 30-40 years in good health. CDR3s include the opening cysteine and the closing phenylalanine or tryptophan. A D gene is named only where the DNA matches it firmly.

v_gene: TRBV19
j_gene: TRBJ2-1
d_gene: TRBD2
CDR3nt: TGTGCCAGTTCCGGGACTAGTGTAGTGGCTGAGCAGTTCTTC
CDR3aa: CASSGTSVVAEQFF

v_gene: TRBV10-3
j_gene: TRBJ2-7
d_gene: .
CDR3nt: TGTGCCATCAGTGAGTCGGGGGAGGGGGCAAGCGAGCAGTACTTC
CDR3aa: CAISESGEGASEQYF

v_gene: TRBV9
j_gene: TRBJ2-1
d_gene: TRBD2
CDR3nt: TGTGCCAGCAGCACAATGGGGACTAGCCACAATGAGCAGTTCTTC
CDR3aa: CASSTMGTSHNEQFF

v_gene: TRBV9
j_gene: TRBJ2-1
d_gene: .
CDR3nt: TGTGCCAGCAGCGTAGAAGGTGGGCTGCTTAGCAATGAGCAGTTCTTC
CDR3aa: CASSVEGGLLSNEQFF

v_gene: TRBV25-1
j_gene: TRBJ1-3
d_gene: TRBD1
CDR3nt: TGTGCCAGCAGTGATACTGGGACAGGGGCTGGAAACACCATATATTTT
CDR3aa: CASSDTGTGAGNTIYF

v_gene: TRBV28
j_gene: TRBJ2-2
d_gene: TRBD1
CDR3nt: TGTGCCAGTTTCCCGGGACAGGGGTCCGGGGAGCTGTTTTTT
CDR3aa: CASFPGQGSGELFF

v_gene: TRBV13
j_gene: TRBJ1-1
d_gene: TRBD1
CDR3nt: TGTGCCAGCAGCTTATATGGACGACAGGGGGCTGAAGCTTTCTTT
CDR3aa: CASSLYGRQGAEAFF

v_gene: TRBV28
j_gene: TRBJ1-5
d_gene: TRBD1
CDR3nt: TGTGCCAGCAATTACCTAACAGGGGACAATCAGCCCCAGCATTTT
CDR3aa: CASNYLTGDNQPQHF

v_gene: TRBV5-6
j_gene: TRBJ2-3
d_gene: TRBD1
CDR3nt: TGTGCCAGCAGCCGGACAGGGGTTACAGATACGCAGTATTTT
CDR3aa: CASSRTGVTDTQYF

v_gene: TRBV5-5
j_gene: TRBJ1-4
d_gene: .
CDR3nt: TGTGCCAGCAGCCTTGGCGGCCCAACTAATGAAAAACTGTTTTTT
CDR3aa: CASSLGGPTNEKLFF

v_gene: TRBV5-1
j_gene: TRBJ1-2
d_gene: TRBD1
CDR3nt: TGCGCCAGCAGCGTGGGACAGAACTACTATGGCTACACCTTC
CDR3aa: CASSVGQNYYGYTF